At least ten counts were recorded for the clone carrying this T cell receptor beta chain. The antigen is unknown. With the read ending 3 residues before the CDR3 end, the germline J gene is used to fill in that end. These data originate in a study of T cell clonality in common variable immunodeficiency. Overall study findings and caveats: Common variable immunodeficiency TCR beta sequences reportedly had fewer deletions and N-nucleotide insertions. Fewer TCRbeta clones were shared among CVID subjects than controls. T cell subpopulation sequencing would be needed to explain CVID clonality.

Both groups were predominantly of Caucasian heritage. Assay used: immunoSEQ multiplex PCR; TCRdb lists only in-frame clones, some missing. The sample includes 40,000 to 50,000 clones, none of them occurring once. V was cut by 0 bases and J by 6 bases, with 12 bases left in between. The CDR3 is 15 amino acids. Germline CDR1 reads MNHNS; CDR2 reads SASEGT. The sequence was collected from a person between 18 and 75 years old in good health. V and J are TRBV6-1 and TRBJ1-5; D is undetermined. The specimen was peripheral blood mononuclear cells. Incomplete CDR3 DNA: TGTGCCAGCAGTGAAGCGGGCAGGTTTGGTCAGCCC. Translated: CASSEAGRFGQP. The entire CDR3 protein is CASSEAGRFGQPQHF.